This paragraph reports one T cell receptor beta chain. As yet, its antigen is unknown. This sample was included in a study of cytomegalovirus exposure and HLA in healthy donors. Study outcomes and limitations: Versus the roughly 670-donor mean, an Asian-associated ancestry cluster reportedly showed fewer N-insertions in a later analysis. In a later analysis, the majority of CMV-associated beta chains seemingly showed HLA restriction.

Amplification used 60 Vbeta primers and 13 Jbeta primers. TCRdb's table, derived via immunoSEQ multiplex PCR, lists solely in-frame clones and lacks some. The table shows fewer than 200,000 clones, with over 75% occurring only once. V was pared by 4 bases and J by 0 bases, with 2 bases of the junction left unmatched. Germline CDR1 and CDR2: SQVTM and ANQGSEA. The CDR3 extends over 14 amino acids. This sequence was found in a girl younger than two in good health and CMV-seronegative. The rearrangement links TRBV29-1 to TRBJ1-3; 8 bases match TRBD1. What was sequenced was PBMCs. In DNA form, the CDR3 reads TGCAGCGTTGGACAGGGGAGCTCTGGAAACACCATATATTTT. Residues: CSVGQGSSGNTIYF.